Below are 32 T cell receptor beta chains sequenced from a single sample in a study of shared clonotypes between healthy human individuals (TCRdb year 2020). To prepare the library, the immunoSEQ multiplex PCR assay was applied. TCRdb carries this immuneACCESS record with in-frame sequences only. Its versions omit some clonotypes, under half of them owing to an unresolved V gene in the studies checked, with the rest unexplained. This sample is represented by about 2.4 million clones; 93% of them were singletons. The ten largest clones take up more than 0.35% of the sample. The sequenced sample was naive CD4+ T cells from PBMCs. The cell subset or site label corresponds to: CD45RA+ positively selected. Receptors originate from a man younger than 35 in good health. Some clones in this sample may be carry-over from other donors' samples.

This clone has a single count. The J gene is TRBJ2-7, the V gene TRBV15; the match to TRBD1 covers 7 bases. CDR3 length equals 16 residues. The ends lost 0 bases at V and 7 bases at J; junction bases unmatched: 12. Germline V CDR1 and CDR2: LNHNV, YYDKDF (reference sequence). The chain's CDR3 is CATSRDRGQQLGEQYF. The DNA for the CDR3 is TGTGCCACCAGCAGAGATAGGGGACAGCAGTTGGGAGAGCAGTACTTC.

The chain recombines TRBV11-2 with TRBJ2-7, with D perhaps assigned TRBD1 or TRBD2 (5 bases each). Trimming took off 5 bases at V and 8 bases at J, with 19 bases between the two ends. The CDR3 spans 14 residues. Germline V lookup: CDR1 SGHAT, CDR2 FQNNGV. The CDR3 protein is CASSPVGVVGKQYF. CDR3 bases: TGTGCCAGCAGCCCTGTGGGGGTCGTTGGGAAGCAGTACTTC.

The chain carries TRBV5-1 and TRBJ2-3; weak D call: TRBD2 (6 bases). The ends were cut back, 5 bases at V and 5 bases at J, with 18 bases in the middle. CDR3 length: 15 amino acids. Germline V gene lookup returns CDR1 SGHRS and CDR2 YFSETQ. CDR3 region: CASSPAGTLEDTQYF. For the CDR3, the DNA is TGCGCCAGCAGTCCGGCCGGGACTTTAGAAGATACGCAGTATTTT.

The CDR3 is CASSPTSWDSYSYEQYF. The CDR3, as DNA: TGTGCCAGCAGCCCCACTAGTTGGGACAGCTACTCCTACGAGCAGTACTTC. The chain uses TRBV7-8 and TRBJ2-7; TRBD1 agrees at 7 bases. The CDR3 extends over 17 amino acids. Germline lookup yields CDR1 SGHVS and CDR2 FQNEAQ. V shed 5 bases, J shed 0 bases, and the junction held 13 bases outside the gene matches.

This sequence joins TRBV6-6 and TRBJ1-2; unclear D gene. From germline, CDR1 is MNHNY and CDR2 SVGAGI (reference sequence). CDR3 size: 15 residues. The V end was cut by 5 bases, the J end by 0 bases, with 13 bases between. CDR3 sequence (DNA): TGTGCCAGCAGTACCCCGGGAGTCGCTAACTATGGCTACACCTTC. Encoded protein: CASSTPGVANYGYTF.

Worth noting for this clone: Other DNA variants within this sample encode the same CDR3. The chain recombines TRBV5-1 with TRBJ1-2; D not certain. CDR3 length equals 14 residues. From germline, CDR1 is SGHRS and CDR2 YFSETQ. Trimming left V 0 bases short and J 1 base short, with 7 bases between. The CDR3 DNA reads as TGCGCCAGCAGCTTGGCCCGGGGTAACTATGGCTACACCTTC. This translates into CASSLARGNYGYTF.

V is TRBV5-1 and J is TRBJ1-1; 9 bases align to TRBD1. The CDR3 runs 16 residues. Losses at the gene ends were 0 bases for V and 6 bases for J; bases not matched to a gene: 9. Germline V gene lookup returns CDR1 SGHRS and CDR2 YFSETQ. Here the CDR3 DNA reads TGCGCCAGCAGCTTGGCCTCGGGACAGGGAGGGTCTGAAGCTTTCTTT. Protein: CASSLASGQGGSEAFF. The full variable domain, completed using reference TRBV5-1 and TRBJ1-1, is KAGVTQTPRYLIKTRGQQVTLSCSPISGHRSVSWYQQTPGQGLQFLFEYFSETQRNKGNFPGRFSGRQFSNSRSEMNVSTLELGDSALYLCASSLASGQGGSEAFFGQGTRLTVV.

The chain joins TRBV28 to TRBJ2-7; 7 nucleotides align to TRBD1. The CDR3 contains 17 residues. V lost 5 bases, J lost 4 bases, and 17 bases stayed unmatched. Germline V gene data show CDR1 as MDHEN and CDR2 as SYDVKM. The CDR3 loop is CASSPLGTGTADYEQYF. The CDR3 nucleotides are TGTGCCAGCAGTCCGTTGGGAACCGGGACAGCCGATTACGAGCAGTACTTC.

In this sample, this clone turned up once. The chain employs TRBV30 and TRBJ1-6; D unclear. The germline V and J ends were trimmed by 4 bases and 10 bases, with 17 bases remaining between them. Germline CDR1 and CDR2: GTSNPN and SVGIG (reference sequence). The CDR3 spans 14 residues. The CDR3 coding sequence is TGTGCCTGGAACCCGTGGGGAGATTTCTCACCCCTCCACTTT. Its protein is CAWNPWGDFSPLHF. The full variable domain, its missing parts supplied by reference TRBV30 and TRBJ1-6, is SQTIHQWPATLVQPVGSPLSLECTVEGTSNPNLYWYRQAAGRGLQLLFYSVGIGQISSEVPQNLSASRPQDRQFILSSKKLLLSDSGFYLCAWNPWGDFSPLHFGNGTRLTVT.

The CDR3 protein is CASSSRDRGQGYTF. The CDR3 nucleotides read TGTGCCAGCAGTTCCCGGGACAGGGGACAGGGCTACACCTTC. V usage is TRBV6-1 and J usage is TRBJ1-2; TRBD1 aligns across 10 bases. In germline, CDR1 is MNHNS, CDR2 SASEGT. The V segment lost 5 bases and the J segment 8 bases; nucleotides outside the gene matches: 8. This CDR3 contains 14 residues.

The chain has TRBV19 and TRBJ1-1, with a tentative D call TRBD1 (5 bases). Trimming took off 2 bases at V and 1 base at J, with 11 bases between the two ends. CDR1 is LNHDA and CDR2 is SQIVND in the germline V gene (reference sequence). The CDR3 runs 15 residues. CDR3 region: CASSILGEGNTEAFF. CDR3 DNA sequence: TGTGCCAGTAGTATATTGGGGGAAGGGAACACTGAAGCTTTCTTT.

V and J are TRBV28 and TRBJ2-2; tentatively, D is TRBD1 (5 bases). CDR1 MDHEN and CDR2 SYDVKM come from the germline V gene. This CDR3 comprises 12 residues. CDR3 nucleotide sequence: TGTGCGACAGACGAGAACACCGGGGAGCTGTTTTTT. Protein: CATDENTGELFF.

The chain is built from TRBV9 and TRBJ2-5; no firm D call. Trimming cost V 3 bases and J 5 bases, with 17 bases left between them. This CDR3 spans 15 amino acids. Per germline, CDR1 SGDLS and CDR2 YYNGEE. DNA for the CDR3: TGTGCCAGCAGCGCCGGATGGAATGACAAGGAGACCCAGTACTTC. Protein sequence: CASSAGWNDKETQYF. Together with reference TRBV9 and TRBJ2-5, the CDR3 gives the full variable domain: DSGVTQTPKHLITATGQRVTLRCSPRSGDLSVYWYQQSLDQGLQFLIQYYNGEERAKGNILERFSAQQFPDLHSELNLSSLELGDSALYFCASSAGWNDKETQYFGPGTRLLVL.

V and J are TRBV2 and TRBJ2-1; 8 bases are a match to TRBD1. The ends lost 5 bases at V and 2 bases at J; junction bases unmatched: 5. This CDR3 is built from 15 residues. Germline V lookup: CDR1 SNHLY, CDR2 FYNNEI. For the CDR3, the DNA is TGTGCCAGCAGTTCGGACAGGGTTACCTACAATGAGCAGTTCTTC. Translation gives CASSSDRVTYNEQFF. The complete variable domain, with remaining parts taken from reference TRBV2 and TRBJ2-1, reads EPEVTQTPSHQVTQMGQEVILRCVPISNHLYFYWYRQILGQKVEFLVSFYNNEISEKSEIFDDQFSVERPDGSNFTLKIRSTKLEDSAMYFCASSSDRVTYNEQFFGPGTRLTVL.

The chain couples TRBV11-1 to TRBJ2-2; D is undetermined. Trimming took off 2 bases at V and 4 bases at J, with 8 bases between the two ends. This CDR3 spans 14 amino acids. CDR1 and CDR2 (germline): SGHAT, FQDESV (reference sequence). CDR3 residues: CASSLSEGTGELFF. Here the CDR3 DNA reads TGTGCCAGCAGCTTAAGTGAAGGCACCGGGGAGCTGTTTTTT.

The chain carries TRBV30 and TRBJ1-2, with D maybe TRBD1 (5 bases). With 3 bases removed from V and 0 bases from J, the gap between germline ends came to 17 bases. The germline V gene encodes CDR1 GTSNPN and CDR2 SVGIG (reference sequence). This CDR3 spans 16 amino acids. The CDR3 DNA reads TGTGCCTGGAGCCCCCAAGACAGAGGAACTAACTATGGCTACACCTTC. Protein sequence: CAWSPQDRGTNYGYTF.

CDR3 sequence reads: CASSAVQGARNYGYTF. The CDR3 DNA follows: TGTGCCAGCAGTGCGGTGCAGGGGGCTCGGAACTATGGCTACACCTTC. The chain employs TRBV2 and TRBJ1-2; 8 bases agree with TRBD1. This CDR3 comprises 16 residues. Trimming at V came to 4 bases and at J to 2 bases, leaving 9 bases not matched to a gene. Germline-derived CDR1 and CDR2 are SNHLY and FYNNEI. Combining the CDR3 with reference TRBV2 and TRBJ1-2 gives the whole variable domain EPEVTQTPSHQVTQMGQEVILRCVPISNHLYFYWYRQILGQKVEFLVSFYNNEISEKSEIFDDQFSVERPDGSNFTLKIRSTKLEDSAMYFCASSAVQGARNYGYTFGSGTRLTVV.

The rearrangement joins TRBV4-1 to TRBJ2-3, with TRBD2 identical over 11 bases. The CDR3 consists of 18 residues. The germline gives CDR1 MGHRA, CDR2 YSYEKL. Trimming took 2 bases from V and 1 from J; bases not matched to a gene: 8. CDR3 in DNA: TGCGCCAGCAGCCAACAGCGTCAGGGACTAGCGGGCACAGATACGCAGTATTTT. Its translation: CASSQQRQGLAGTDTQYF.

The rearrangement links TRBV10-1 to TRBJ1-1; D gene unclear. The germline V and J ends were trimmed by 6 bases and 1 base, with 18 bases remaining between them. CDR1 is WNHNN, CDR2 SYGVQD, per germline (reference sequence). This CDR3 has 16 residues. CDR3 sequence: CASRPRAPGGNTEAFF. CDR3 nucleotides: TGCGCCAGCAGACCCCGGGCCCCGGGAGGGAACACTGAAGCTTTCTTT.

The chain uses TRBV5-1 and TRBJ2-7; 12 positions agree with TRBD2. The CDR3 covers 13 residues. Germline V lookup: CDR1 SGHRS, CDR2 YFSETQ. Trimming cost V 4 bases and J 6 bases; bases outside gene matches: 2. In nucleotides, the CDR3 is TGCGCCAGCAGCACGGGACTAGCGGGCGAGCAGTACTTC. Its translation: CASSTGLAGEQYF. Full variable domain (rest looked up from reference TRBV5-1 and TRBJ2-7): KAGVTQTPRYLIKTRGQQVTLSCSPISGHRSVSWYQQTPGQGLQFLFEYFSETQRNKGNFPGRFSGRQFSNSRSEMNVSTLELGDSALYLCASSTGLAGEQYFGPGTRLTVT.

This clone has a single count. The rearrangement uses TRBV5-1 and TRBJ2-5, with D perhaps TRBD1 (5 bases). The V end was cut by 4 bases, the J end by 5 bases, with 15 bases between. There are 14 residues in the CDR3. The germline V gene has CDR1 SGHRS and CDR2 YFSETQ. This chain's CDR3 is CASSPQGLGETQYF. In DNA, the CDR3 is TGCGCCAGCAGCCCCCAGGGCCTTGGGGAGACCCAGTACTTC.

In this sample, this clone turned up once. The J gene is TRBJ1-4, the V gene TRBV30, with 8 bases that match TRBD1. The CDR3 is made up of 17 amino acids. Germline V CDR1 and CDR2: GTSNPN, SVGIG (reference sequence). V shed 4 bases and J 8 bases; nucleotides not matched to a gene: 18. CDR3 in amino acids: CAWTGTGISPNGEKLFF. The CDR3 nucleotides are TGTGCCTGGACCGGGACAGGTATTTCCCCAAATGGAGAAAAACTGTTTTTT. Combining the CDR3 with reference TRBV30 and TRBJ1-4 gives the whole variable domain SQTIHQWPATLVQPVGSPLSLECTVEGTSNPNLYWYRQAAGRGLQLLFYSVGIGQISSEVPQNLSASRPQDRQFILSSKKLLLSDSGFYLCAWTGTGISPNGEKLFFGSGTQLSVL.

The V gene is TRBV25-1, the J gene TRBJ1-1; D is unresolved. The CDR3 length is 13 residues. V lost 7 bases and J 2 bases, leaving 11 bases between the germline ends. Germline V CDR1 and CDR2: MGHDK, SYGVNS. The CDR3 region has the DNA TGTGCCAGCATCGGGTATCGAAACACTGAAGCTTTCTTT. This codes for CASIGYRNTEAFF.

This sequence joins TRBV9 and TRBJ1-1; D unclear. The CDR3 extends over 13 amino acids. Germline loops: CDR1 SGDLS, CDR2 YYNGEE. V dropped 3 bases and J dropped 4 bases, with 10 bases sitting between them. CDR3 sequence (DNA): TGTGCCAGCAGCGCCCACCCCGGCACTGAAGCTTTCTTT. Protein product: CASSAHPGTEAFF.

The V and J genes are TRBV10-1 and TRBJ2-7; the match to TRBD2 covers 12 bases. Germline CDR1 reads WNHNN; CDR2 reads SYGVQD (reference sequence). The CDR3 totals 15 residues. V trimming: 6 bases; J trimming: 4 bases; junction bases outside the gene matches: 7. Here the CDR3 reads CASSPGLAGPYEQYF. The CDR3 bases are TGCGCCAGCAGCCCGGGACTAGCGGGCCCATACGAGCAGTACTTC.

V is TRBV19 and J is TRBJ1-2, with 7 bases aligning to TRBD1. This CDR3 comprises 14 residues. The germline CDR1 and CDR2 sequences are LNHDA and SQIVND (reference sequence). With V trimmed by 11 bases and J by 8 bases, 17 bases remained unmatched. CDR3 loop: CACSPRDRVNGYTF. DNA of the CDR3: TGTGCCTGTTCCCCCCGGGACAGAGTCAACGGCTACACCTTC.

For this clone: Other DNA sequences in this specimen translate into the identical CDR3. The CDR3 DNA reads TGTGCCAGCAGCCAAGGAGATACGCAGTATTTT. It yields the protein CASSQGDTQYF. The rearrangement uses TRBV11-1 and TRBJ2-3; D is unclear. Germline values: CDR1 SGHAT, CDR2 FQDESV (reference sequence). The germline V and J ends were trimmed by 5 bases and 5 bases, with 5 bases remaining between them. The CDR3 extends over 11 amino acids.

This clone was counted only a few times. Here the CDR3 reads CASSQPLSRGLFF. CDR3 nucleotides: TGCGCCAGCAGCCAGCCTCTCTCCCGGGGGTTGTTTTTT. The chain combines TRBV4-1 with TRBJ1-4; tentative D call: TRBD1 (5 bases). Germline V gene sequence: CDR1 MGHRA, CDR2 YSYEKL. This CDR3 spans 13 amino acids. V was trimmed by 3 bases and J by 15 bases, leaving 17 bases between them.

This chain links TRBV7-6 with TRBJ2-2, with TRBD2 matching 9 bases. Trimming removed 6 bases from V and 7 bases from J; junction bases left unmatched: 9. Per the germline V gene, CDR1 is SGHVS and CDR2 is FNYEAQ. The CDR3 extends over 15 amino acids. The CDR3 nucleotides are TGTGCCAGCAGGATGGCGGGAGGGCCCGTCGGGGAGCTGTTTTTT. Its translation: CASRMAGGPVGELFF.

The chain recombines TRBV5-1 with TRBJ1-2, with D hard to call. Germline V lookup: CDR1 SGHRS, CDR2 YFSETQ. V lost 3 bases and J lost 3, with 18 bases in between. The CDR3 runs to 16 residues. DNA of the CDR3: TGCGCCAGCAGCTCGACTCGGGGTCTAGGAGACTATGGCTACACCTTC. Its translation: CASSSTRGLGDYGYTF.

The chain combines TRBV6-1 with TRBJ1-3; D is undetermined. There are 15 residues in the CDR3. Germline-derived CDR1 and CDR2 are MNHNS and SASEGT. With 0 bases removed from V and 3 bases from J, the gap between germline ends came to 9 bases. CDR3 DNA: TGTGCCAGCAGTGAAGCGCTCAGAGATGGAAACACCATATATTTT. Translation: CASSEALRDGNTIYF.

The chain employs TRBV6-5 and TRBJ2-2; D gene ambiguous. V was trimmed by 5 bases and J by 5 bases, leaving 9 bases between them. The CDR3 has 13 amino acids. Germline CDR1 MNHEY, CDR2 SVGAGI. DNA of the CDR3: TGTGCCAGCAGTCGTGGGCGGACCGGGGAGCTGTTTTTT. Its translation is CASSRGRTGELFF.